The 26 T cell receptor beta chains presented below share a single source sample, sequenced in a study of cytomegalovirus exposure and HLA in healthy donors. Use of 60 Vbeta and 13 Jbeta primers characterized the PCR. TCRdb's table, derived via immunoSEQ multiplex PCR, lists solely in-frame clones and lacks some. The sample yields under 50,000 clones, about nine tenths seen once. The sequenced material came from PBMCs. Receptors were obtained from a middle-aged woman in good health and CMV-seropositive.

This clone was seen more than once but under ten times. The chain couples TRBV7-9 to TRBJ2-1, with D perhaps TRBD1 (5 bases). Trimming took off 2 bases at V and 6 bases at J, with 17 bases between the two ends. Germline-derived CDR1 and CDR2 are SEHNR and FQNEAQ (reference sequence). The CDR3 length is 16 residues. CDR3 nucleotide sequence: TGTGCCAGCAGCTTAACTAACGCGCCAAGGGGCAATGAGCAGTTCTTC. Protein sequence: CASSLTNAPRGNEQFF.

V and J are TRBV6-5 and TRBJ2-7, with 11 bases lining up with TRBD1. This CDR3 is 14 amino acids long. Trimming took 0 bases from V and 6 from J; bases not matched to a gene: 1. The germline gives CDR1 MNHEY, CDR2 SVGAGI. The CDR3 spells CASSYSDRGREQYF. In DNA form, the CDR3 reads TGTGCCAGCAGTTACTCGGACAGGGGGCGCGAGCAGTACTTC.

The gene calls are TRBV6-1 and TRBJ2-5; 8 bases map to TRBD1. With V trimmed by 7 bases and J by 1 base, 8 bases remained unmatched. CDR3 length: 15 residues. Germline assignment: CDR1 MNHNS and CDR2 SASEGT. DNA for the CDR3: TGTGCCAGCACCCTAGGACAGGGCTTCCAAGAGACCCAGTACTTC. Translation gives CASTLGQGFQETQYF.

V gene TRBV28 combines with J gene TRBJ1-5; 7 bases are a match to TRBD1. CDR3 size: 15 residues. Trimming cost V 6 bases and J 1 base; bases outside gene matches: 6. Germline CDR1 MDHEN, CDR2 SYDVKM. The CDR3 is CASRRQGSSNQPQHF. CDR3 nucleotide sequence: TGTGCCAGCAGACGACAGGGTTCAAGCAATCAGCCCCAGCATTTT. Full variable domain (missing parts from reference TRBV28 and TRBJ1-5): DVKVTQSSRYLVKRTGEKVFLECVQDMDHENMFWYRQDPGLGLRLIYFSYDVKMKEKGDIPEGYSVSREKKERFSLILESASTNQTSMYLCASRRQGSSNQPQHFGDGTRLSIL.

This rearrangement joins TRBV7-9 to TRBJ2-3; no definite D call. CDR1 is SEHNR and CDR2 is FQNEAQ in the germline V gene (reference sequence). This CDR3 is built from 15 residues. V lost 1 base to trimming and J lost 5 bases, with 13 bases between them. The CDR3: CASSLDKQNLDTQYF. The CDR3 coding sequence is TGTGCCAGCAGCTTAGATAAACAGAATCTAGATACGCAGTATTTT.

This rearrangement joins TRBV12-5 to TRBJ2-2; D remains ambiguous. CDR1 and CDR2 (germline): LGHNT, FRNRAP. This CDR3 is 12 amino acids long. Trimming took 4 bases from V and 4 from J, leaving 4 bases between them. This CDR3 reads CASGSFTGELFF. In nucleotides, the CDR3 is TGTGCTAGTGGTTCCTTCACCGGGGAGCTGTTTTTT. The full variable domain, completed using reference TRBV12-5 and TRBJ2-2, is DARVTQTPRHKVTEMGQEVTMRCQPILGHNTVFWYRQTMMQGLELLAYFRNRAPLDDSGMPKDRFSAEMPDATLATLKIQPSEPRDSAVYFCASGSFTGELFFGEGSRLTVL.

The chain joins TRBV5-1 to TRBJ1-1, with D possibly being TRBD1 (6 bases). Germline CDR1 SGHRS, CDR2 YFSETQ. CDR3 size: 11 residues. Trimming took off 4 bases at V and 8 bases at J, with 9 bases between the two ends. The CDR3 DNA sequence: TGCGCCAGCAGCATACAGGGAGAAGCTTTCTTT. It encodes CASSIQGEAFF. Supplemented by reference TRBV5-1 and TRBJ1-1, the full variable domain reads KAGVTQTPRYLIKTRGQQVTLSCSPISGHRSVSWYQQTPGQGLQFLFEYFSETQRNKGNFPGRFSGRQFSNSRSEMNVSTLELGDSALYLCASSIQGEAFFGQGTRLTVV.

The rearrangement links TRBV28 to TRBJ2-4; 7 nucleotides agree with TRBD2. The V and J ends lost 2 bases and 9 bases, in that order; junction bases with no gene match: 4. This CDR3 has 13 amino acids. Germline CDR1 reads MDHEN; CDR2 reads SYDVKM. The CDR3: CASSLNPSGIQYF. DNA for the CDR3: TGTGCCAGCAGTTTAAACCCTAGCGGCATTCAGTACTTC.

The V and J genes are TRBV27 and TRBJ1-5, with 11 positions matching TRBD1. Per germline, CDR1 MNHEY and CDR2 SMNVEV (reference sequence). This CDR3 contains 16 residues. V lost 5 bases to trimming and J lost 6 bases; unmatched junction nucleotides: 9. The CDR3 nucleotides are TGTGCCAGCAGTCTAATTCCGGGACAGGGGGTTCAGCCCCAGCATTTT. The encoded protein is CASSLIPGQGVQPQHF.

CDR3 in amino acids: CASSYSGGRAYEQYF. The CDR3 nucleotides read TGTGCCAGCAGTTACTCGGGCGGGAGGGCCTACGAGCAGTACTTC. The chain links TRBV6-6 to TRBJ2-7; 9 bases are shared with TRBD2. Germline values: CDR1 MNHNY, CDR2 SVGAGI (reference sequence). V gave up 0 bases and J gave up 2 bases; unmatched junction bases: 2. The CDR3 contains 15 residues.

The chain recombines TRBV11-2 with TRBJ2-3, with D possibly matching TRBD1 (5 bases). Germline V gene sequence: CDR1 SGHAT, CDR2 FQNNGV. V lost 0 bases and J 1 base, leaving 8 bases between the germline ends. The CDR3 is 15 amino acids. Written as DNA, the CDR3 is TGTGCCAGCAGCTTAGATAACAGGCGCACAGATACGCAGTATTTT. As protein: CASSLDNRRTDTQYF.

This clone was observed a single time. The chain links TRBV14 to TRBJ2-7; D is unclear. Germline lookup yields CDR1 SGHDN and CDR2 FVKESK. V lost 1 base to trimming and J lost 2 bases, with 9 bases between them. There are 14 residues in the CDR3. CDR3 in amino acids: CASSQGFSPYEQYF. The CDR3 region has the DNA TGTGCCAGCAGCCAAGGTTTCAGTCCCTACGAGCAGTACTTC.

This clone has only one observation. This chain's CDR3 is CASSVDPSSGNTIYF. CDR3 sequence (DNA): TGTGCCAGCAGCGTAGACCCTAGCTCTGGAAACACCATATATTTT. This chain uses TRBV9 with TRBJ1-3; D call uncertain. This CDR3 has 15 residues. Germline V CDR1 and CDR2: SGDLS, YYNGEE. Trimming pared 0 bases from V and 0 bases from J, leaving 7 bases between.

This clone came up once. The CDR3 spells CASSLVDSYGYTF. The CDR3, as DNA: TGTGCCAGCAGCCTAGTAGACTCCTATGGCTACACCTTC. V and J are TRBV5-8 and TRBJ1-2; D unclear. Germline CDR1 is SGHTS and CDR2 is YDEGEE. The CDR3 runs 13 residues. V was clipped by 4 bases and J by 4 bases, with 11 bases between them. The complete variable domain, with remaining parts taken from reference TRBV5-8 and TRBJ1-2, reads EAGVTQSPTHLIKTRGQQATLRCSPISGHTSVYWYQQALGLGLQFLLWYDEGEERNRGNFPPRFSGRQFPNYSSELNVNALELEDSALYLCASSLVDSYGYTFGSGTRLTVV.

The chain is built from TRBV4-2 and TRBJ1-3; D gene ambiguous. From germline, CDR1 is LGHNA and CDR2 YNFKEQ. The CDR3 totals 16 residues. Deletions cut 0 bases from V and 0 bases from J, with 9 bases between. CDR3 in amino acids: CASSQEAVNSGNTIYF. The CDR3 bases are TGTGCCAGCAGCCAAGAGGCTGTTAACTCTGGAAACACCATATATTTT.

This clone was observed once. DNA for the CDR3: TGTGCCAGCACCTCCACATGGCCCTCCTACGAGCAGTACTTC. As protein: CASTSTWPSYEQYF. The chain uses TRBV28 and TRBJ2-7; D remains ambiguous. CDR1 is MDHEN and CDR2 is SYDVKM in the germline V gene. The CDR3 runs 14 residues. Between the trimmed V and J ends, which lost 7 bases and 0 bases, there was a span of 13 bases.

The sample holds one count of this clone. V usage is TRBV27 and J usage is TRBJ1-2; TRBD1 matches 12 bases. There are 15 residues in the CDR3. With V trimmed by 5 bases and J by 7 bases, 8 bases remained unmatched. From germline, CDR1 is MNHEY and CDR2 SMNVEV (reference sequence). CDR3 nucleotides: TGTGCCAGCAGTCCCCGGGGACAGGGGGCGGTTGGCTACACCTTC. Protein product: CASSPRGQGAVGYTF.

This sequence joins TRBV29-1 and TRBJ2-3; TRBD2 aligns across 14 bases. With 2 bases clipped from V and 4 bases from J, the junction kept 11 bases outside the gene matches. Germline V gives CDR1 SQVTM, CDR2 ANQGSEA. The CDR3 is made up of 18 amino acids. The CDR3 DNA follows: TGCAGCGTTGAATCGTACGGGACTAGCGGGAGTCAGGCAGATACGCAGTATTTT. Translated, it gives CSVESYGTSGSQADTQYF.

CDR3 amino acids: CASSRQDRGRTPEAFF. The CDR3 DNA sequence: TGTGCCAGCAGCCGCCAAGACAGGGGACGAACGCCTGAAGCTTTCTTT. This chain uses TRBV14 with TRBJ1-1; 8 nucleotides align to TRBD1. Trimming removed 4 bases from V and 6 bases from J; junction bases left unmatched: 13. In germline, CDR1 is SGHDN, CDR2 FVKESK. The CDR3 spans 16 residues.

This clone was seen a single time. The chain recombines TRBV29-1 with TRBJ2-5; 9 nucleotides line up with TRBD1. The V gene end was trimmed by 4 bases and the J gene end by 11 bases; junction bases not matched to a gene: 11. Germline-derived CDR1 and CDR2 are SQVTM and ANQGSEA. CDR3 size: 13 residues. The CDR3 spells CSVVMTGGGEQYF. DNA of the CDR3: TGCAGCGTTGTAATGACAGGGGGGGGTGAGCAGTACTTC. Using reference TRBV29-1 and TRBJ2-5 for the parts outside the CDR3, the full variable domain is SAVISQKPSRDICQRGTSLTIQCQVDSQVTMMFWYRQQPGQSLTLIATANQGSEATYESGFVIDKFPISRPNLTFSTLTVSNMSPEDSSIYLCSVVMTGGGEQYFGPGTRLLVL.

This chain connects TRBV29-1 to TRBJ1-5; no clear D. From germline, CDR1 is SQVTM and CDR2 ANQGSEA. This CDR3 spans 12 amino acids. V gave up 4 bases and J gave up 2 bases, with 6 bases separating them. The DNA of the CDR3 is TGCAGCGTTGGAGACGGCAATCAGCCCCAGCATTTT. This gives the protein CSVGDGNQPQHF.

This clone was picked up one time. V usage is TRBV7-2 and J usage is TRBJ1-6; a possible D gene is TRBD1 (5 bases). V gave up 3 bases and J gave up 0 bases, with 6 bases separating them. The CDR3 runs to 15 residues. Germline V CDR1 and CDR2: SGHTA, FQGNSA. CDR3 protein: CASSFGGSYNSPLHF. The CDR3, as DNA: TGTGCCAGCAGCTTCGGGGGCTCCTATAATTCACCCCTCCACTTT.

The chain has TRBV25-1 and TRBJ1-2; D perhaps matches TRBD1 (5 bases). This CDR3 region has 13 residues. Germline V CDR1 and CDR2: MGHDK, SYGVNS. Trimming removed 4 bases at V and 8 bases at J, with 14 bases between. DNA for the CDR3: TGTGCCAGCAGTGGGGACTTGTACCGAGGCTACACCTTC. Protein: CASSGDLYRGYTF.

This clone was detected only a few times. V gene TRBV2 combines with J gene TRBJ1-1; tentatively, D is TRBD1 (6 bases). The CDR3 contains 15 residues. V lost 2 bases and J 1 base, leaving 11 bases between the germline ends. Germline CDR1 SNHLY, CDR2 FYNNEI. CDR3 in DNA: TGTGCCAGCAGTGAAACAGGGTGGGAGAACACTGAAGCTTTCTTT. This encodes CASSETGWENTEAFF.

The chain links TRBV29-1 to TRBJ1-2, with a possible D match to TRBD1 (6 bases). The V and J ends lost 4 bases and 7 bases respectively, with 19 bases between them. CDR1 SQVTM and CDR2 ANQGSEA come from the germline V gene. The CDR3 runs 14 residues. The CDR3 DNA reads TGCAGCGTTGTCCCTGACAGGTTAGGGAGTGGCTACACCTTC. It is translated as CSVVPDRLGSGYTF.

The J gene is TRBJ2-5, the V gene TRBV7-9, with 8 bases matching TRBD2. The length of the CDR3 is 15 residues. V lost 6 bases to trimming and J lost 2 bases; unmatched junction nucleotides: 8. The V gene's germline CDR1 is SEHNR and CDR2 FQNEAQ (reference sequence). CDR3 residues: CASSSSKREQETQYF. DNA of the CDR3: TGTGCCAGCAGTTCTTCCAAGCGGGAGCAAGAGACCCAGTACTTC. The entire variable domain, with the rest obtained from reference TRBV7-9 and TRBJ2-5, is as follows: DTGVSQNPRHKITKRGQNVTFRCDPISEHNRLYWYRQTLGQGPEFLTYFQNEAQLEKSRLLSDRFSAERPKGSFSTLEIQRTEQGDSAMYLCASSSSKREQETQYFGPGTRLLVL.